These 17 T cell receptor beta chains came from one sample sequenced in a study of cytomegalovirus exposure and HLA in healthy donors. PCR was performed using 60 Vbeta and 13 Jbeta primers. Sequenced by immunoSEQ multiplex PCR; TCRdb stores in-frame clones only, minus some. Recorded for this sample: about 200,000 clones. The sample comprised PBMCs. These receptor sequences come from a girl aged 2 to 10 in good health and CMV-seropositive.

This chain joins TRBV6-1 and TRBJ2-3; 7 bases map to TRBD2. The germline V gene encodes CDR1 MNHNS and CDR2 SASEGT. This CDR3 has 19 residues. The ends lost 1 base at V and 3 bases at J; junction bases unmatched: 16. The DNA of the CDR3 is TGTGCCAGCAGTGAAGGCCCATGGACTAGGCTCGTCTCTACAGATACGCAGTATTTT. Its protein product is CASSEGPWTRLVSTDTQYF.

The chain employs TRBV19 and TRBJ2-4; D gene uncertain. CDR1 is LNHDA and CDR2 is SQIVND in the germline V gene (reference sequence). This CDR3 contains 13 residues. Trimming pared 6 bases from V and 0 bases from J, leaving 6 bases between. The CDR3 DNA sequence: TGTGCCAGTAGCGAGTTAGCCAAAAACATTCAGTACTTC. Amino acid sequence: CASSELAKNIQYF.

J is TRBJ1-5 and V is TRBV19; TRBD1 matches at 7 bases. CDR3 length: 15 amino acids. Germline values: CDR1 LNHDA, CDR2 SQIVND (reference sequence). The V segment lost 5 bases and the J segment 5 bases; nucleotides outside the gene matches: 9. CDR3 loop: CASSLGQNTHQPQHF. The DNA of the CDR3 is TGTGCCAGTAGTCTGGGACAGAACACCCATCAGCCCCAGCATTTT.

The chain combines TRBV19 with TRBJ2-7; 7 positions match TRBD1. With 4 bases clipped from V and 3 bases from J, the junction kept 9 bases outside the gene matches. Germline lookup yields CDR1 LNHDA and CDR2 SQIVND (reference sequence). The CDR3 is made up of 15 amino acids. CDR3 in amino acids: CASSTKQGLGYEQYF. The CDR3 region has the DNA TGTGCCAGTAGTACAAAACAGGGGTTGGGCTACGAGCAGTACTTC.

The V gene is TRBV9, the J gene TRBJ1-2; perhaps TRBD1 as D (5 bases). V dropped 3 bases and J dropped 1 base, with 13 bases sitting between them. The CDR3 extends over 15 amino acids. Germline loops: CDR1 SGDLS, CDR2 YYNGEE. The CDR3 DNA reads TGTGCCAGCAGCGCGACAGCCCACATTAACTATGGCTACACCTTC. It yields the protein CASSATAHINYGYTF.

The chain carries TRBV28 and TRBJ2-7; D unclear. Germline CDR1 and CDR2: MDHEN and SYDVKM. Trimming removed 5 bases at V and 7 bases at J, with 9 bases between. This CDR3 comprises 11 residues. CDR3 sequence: CASSTAWEQYF. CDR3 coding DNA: TGTGCCAGCAGTACCGCGTGGGAGCAGTACTTC.

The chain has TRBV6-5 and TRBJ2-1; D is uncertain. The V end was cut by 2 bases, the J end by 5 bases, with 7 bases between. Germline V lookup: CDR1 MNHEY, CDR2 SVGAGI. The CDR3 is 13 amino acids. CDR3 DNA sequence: TGTGCCAGCAGTTACCTAGGAGACAATGAGCAGTTCTTC. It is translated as CASSYLGDNEQFF.

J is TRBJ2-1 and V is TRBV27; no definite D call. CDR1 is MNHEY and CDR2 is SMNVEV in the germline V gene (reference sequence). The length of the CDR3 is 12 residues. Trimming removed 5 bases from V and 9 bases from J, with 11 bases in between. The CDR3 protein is CASSLEYGEQFF. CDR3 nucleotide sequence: TGTGCCAGCAGTCTAGAGTATGGTGAGCAGTTCTTC.

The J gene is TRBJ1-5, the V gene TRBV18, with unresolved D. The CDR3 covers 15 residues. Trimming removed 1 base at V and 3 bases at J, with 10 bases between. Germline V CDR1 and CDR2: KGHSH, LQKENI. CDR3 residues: CASSPQEGHNQPQHF. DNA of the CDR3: TGTGCCAGCTCACCACAGGAGGGTCACAATCAGCCCCAGCATTTT.

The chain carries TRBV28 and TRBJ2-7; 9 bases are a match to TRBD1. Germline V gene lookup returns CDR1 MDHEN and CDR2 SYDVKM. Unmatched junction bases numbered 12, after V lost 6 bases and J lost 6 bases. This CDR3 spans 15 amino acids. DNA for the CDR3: TGTGCCAGCAGGACAGGGGGACCGGGAGGAGGCGAGCAGTACTTC. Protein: CASRTGGPGGGEQYF.

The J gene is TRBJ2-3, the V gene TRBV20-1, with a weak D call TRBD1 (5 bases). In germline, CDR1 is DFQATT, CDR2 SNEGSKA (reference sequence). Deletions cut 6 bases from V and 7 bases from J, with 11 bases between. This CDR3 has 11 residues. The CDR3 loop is CSAQGLNTQYF. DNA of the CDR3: TGCAGTGCCCAGGGTTTGAATACGCAGTATTTT.

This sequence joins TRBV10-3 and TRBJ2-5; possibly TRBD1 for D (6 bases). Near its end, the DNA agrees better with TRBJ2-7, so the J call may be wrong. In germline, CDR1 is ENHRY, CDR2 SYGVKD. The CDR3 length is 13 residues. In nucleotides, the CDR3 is TGTGCCATCAAACGGGGACATAGCTACGAGCAGTACTTC. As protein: CAIKRGHSYEQYF.

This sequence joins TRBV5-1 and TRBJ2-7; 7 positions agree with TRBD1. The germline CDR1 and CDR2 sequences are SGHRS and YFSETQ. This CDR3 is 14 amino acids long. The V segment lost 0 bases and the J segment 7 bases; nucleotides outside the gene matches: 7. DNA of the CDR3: TGCGCCAGCAGCTTGGCTTCGTCGACAGGGGAGCAGTACTTC. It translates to CASSLASSTGEQYF.

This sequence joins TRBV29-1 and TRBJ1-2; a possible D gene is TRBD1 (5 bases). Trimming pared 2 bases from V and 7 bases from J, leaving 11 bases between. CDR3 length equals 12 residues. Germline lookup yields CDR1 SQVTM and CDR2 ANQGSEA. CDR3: CSVERGMSGYTF. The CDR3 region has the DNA TGCAGCGTTGAACGGGGGATGAGTGGCTACACCTTC.

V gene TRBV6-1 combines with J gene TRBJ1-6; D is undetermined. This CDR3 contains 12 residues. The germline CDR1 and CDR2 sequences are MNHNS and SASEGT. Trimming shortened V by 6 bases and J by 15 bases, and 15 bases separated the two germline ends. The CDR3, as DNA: TGTGCCAGCAGCAGAGTTTGGGAGGGCCTCCACTTT. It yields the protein CASSRVWEGLHF.

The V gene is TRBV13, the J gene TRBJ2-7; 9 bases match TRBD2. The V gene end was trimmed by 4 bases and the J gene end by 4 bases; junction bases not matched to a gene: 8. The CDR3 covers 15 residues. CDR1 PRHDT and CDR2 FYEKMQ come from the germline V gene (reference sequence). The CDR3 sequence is CASSWDSGSVYEQYF. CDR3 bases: TGTGCCAGCAGCTGGGATAGCGGGAGCGTTTACGAGCAGTACTTC. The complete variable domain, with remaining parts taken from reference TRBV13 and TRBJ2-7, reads AAGVIQSPRHLIKEKRETATLKCYPIPRHDTVYWYQQGPGQDPQFLISFYEKMQSDKGSIPDRFSAQQFSDYHSELNMSSLELGDSALYFCASSWDSGSVYEQYFGPGTRLTVT.

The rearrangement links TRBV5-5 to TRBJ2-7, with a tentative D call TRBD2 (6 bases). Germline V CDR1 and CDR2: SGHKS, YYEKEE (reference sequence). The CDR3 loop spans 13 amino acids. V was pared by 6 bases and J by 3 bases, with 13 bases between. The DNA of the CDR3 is TGTGCCAGCAATCGCGGGAACAACTACGAGCAGTACTTC. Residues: CASNRGNNYEQYF.